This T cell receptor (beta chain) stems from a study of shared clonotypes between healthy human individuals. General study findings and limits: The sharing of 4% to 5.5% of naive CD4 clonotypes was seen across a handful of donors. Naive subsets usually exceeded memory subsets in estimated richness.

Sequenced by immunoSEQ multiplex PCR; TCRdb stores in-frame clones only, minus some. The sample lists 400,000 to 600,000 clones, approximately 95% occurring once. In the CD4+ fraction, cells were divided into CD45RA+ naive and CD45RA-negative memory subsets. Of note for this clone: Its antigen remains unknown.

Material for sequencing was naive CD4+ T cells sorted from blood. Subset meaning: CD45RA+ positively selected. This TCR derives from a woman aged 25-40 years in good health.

In DNA, the CDR3 is TGTGCCAGCACAACCTTAACAGGGGCCGATGAAAAACTGTTTTTT. Translated, it gives CASTTLTGADEKLFF. V is TRBV5-4 and J is TRBJ1-4; 7 bases map to TRBD1. V gave up 6 bases and J gave up 6 bases; unmatched junction bases: 11. Germline CDR1 reads SGHNT; CDR2 reads YYREEE (reference sequence). This CDR3 contains 15 residues.